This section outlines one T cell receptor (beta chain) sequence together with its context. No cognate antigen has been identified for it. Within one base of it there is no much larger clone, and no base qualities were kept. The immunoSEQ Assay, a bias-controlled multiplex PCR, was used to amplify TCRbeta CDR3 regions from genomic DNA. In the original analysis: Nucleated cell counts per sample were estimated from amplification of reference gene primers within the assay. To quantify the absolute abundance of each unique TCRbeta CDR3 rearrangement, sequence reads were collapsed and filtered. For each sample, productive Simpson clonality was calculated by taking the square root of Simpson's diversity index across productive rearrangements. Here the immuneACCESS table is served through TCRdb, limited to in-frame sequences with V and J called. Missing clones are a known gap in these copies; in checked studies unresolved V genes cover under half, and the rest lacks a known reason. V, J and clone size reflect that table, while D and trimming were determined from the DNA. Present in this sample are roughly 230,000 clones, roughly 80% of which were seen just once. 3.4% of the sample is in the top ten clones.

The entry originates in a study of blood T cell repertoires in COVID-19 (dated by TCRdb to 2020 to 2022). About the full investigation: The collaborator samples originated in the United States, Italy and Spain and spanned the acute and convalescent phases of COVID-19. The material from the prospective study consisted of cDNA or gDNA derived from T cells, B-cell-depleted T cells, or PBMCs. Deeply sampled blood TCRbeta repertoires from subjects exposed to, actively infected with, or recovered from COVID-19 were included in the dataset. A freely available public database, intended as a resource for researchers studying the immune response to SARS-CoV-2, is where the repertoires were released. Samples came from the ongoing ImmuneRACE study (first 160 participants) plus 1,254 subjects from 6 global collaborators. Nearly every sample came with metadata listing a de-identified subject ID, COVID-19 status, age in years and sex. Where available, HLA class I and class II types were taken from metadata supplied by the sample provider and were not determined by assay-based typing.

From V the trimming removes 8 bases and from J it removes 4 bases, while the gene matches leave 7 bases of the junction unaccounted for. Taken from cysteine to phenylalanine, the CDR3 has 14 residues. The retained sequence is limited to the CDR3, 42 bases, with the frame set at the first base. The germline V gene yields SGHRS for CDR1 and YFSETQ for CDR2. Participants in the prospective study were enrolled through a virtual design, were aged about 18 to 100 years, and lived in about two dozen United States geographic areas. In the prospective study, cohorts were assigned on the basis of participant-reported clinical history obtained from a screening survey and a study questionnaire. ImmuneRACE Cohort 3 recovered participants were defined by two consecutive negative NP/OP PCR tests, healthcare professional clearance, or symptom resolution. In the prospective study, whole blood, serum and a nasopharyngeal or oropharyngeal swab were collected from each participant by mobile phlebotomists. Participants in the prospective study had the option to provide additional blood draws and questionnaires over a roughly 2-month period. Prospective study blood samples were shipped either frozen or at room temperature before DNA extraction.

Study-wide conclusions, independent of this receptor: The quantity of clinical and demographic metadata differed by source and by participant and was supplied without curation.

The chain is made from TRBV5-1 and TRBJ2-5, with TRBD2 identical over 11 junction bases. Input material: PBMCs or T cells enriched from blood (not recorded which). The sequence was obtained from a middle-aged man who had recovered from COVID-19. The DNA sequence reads TGCGCCAGTAATCCTAGCGGGAGGTCAGAGACCCAGTACTTC. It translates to CASNPSGRSETQYF.